Listed below are T cell receptor beta chains from one sample, sequenced in a study of shared clonotypes between healthy human individuals. Generated by immunoSEQ multiplex PCR, the TCRdb table keeps only in-frame clones and is missing some. The table includes some 1.5 million clones, approximately 97% detected once. Specimen: naive CD4+ T cells sorted from blood. The source of these receptors is a man aged 25 to 40 in good health. CDR3s include the opening cysteine and the closing phenylalanine or tryptophan. D genes are given only for firm matches. A clone size is listed for some rows: how often the clone was seen (once, few, many), or a class if it is expanded.

D | J | V | size | DNA | CDR3
. | TRBJ1-5 | TRBV28 | . | TGTGCCAGCAGTTTAGCTGGGCCAGGGAATCAGCCCCAGCATTTT | CASSLAGPGNQPQHF
. | TRBJ2-7 | TRBV5-8 | . | TGTGCCAGCAGCTTACTGGGAAGGTACGAGCAGTACTTC | CASSLLGRYEQYF
TRBD1 | TRBJ2-2 | TRBV28 | . | TGTGCCAGCAGTTTCGTGGGACAGGGGGCCTTTAGGGAGCTGTTTTTT | CASSFVGQGAFRELFF
. | TRBJ2-3 | TRBV6-5 | once | TGTGCCAGCAGCCTCACGGGGGGCACAGATACGCAGTATTTT | CASSLTGGTDTQYF
. | TRBJ1-5 | TRBV10-2 | . | TGCGCCAGCAGCGAGCGGAGGGCGGGCGGCAATCAGCCCCAGCATTTT | CASSERRAGGNQPQHF
. | TRBJ2-7 | TRBV11-2 | . | TGTGCCAGCAGCTTACGTAGGGGGGCCTACGAGCAGTACTTC | CASSLRRGAYEQYF
. | TRBJ2-5 | TRBV19 | . | TGTGCCAGTAGCTCCCGGAAGACCCAGTACTTC | CASSSRKTQYF
. | TRBJ2-7 | TRBV2 | . | TGTGCCAGCAGTGCCCGGGACAACCCCTACGAGCAGTACTTC | CASSARDNPYEQYF
. | TRBJ1-5 | TRBV2 | . | TGTGCCAGCAGTGTTGTGCGGCAGCCCCAGCATTTT | CASSVVRQPQHF
. | TRBJ1-1 | TRBV7-9 | . | TGTGCCAGCAGCCGGAGAGGGAGTGGGGGCACTGAAGCTTTCTTT | CASSRRGSGGTEAFF
. | TRBJ2-7 | TRBV1 | . | TGCACCAGCAGCCAGAGTACACGGAGACTAGTTCTCTACGAGCAGTACTTC | CTSSQSTRRLVLYEQYF
. | TRBJ2-7 | TRBV28 | once | TGTGCCAGCAGTTTAGCAGCCTACGAGCAGTACTTC | CASSLAAYEQYF
. | TRBJ1-5 | TRBV28 | . | TGTGCCAGCAGCCCCCCCCCTCAGTTTAGCAATCAGCCCCAGCATTTT | CASSPPPQFSNQPQHF
. | TRBJ1-2 | TRBV7-8 | . | TGTGCCAGCAGCTTAGGGCAGAGAGGCTATGGCTACACCTTC | CASSLGQRGYGYTF
. | TRBJ1-1 | TRBV5-1 | . | TGCGCCAGCAGCCAGCGAGAGGGGGGACTTTATACTGAAGCTTTCTTT | CASSQREGGLYTEAFF
TRBD1 | TRBJ1-2 | TRBV27 | . | TGTGCCAGCAGTTTATCTCTGACAGGGGGCTATGGCTACACCTTC | CASSLSLTGGYGYTF
TRBD2 | TRBJ2-5 | TRBV18 | . | TGTGCCAGCTCACCACCCGATAGCGGGAGGCGGGGAGAGACCCAGTACTTC | CASSPPDSGRRGETQYF
. | TRBJ1-2 | TRBV10-3 | . | TGTGCCATCAGTGAGTCGGGGGGTTTTGACTATGGCTACACCTTC | CAISESGGFDYGYTF
. | TRBJ1-2 | TRBV5-4 | . | TGTGCCAGCAGCTTACCTAAGGGACGGACCTATGGCTACACCTTC | CASSLPKGRTYGYTF
. | TRBJ2-3 | TRBV6-1 | . | TGTGCCAGCAGGGACTCCCCTAGCACAGATACGCAGTATTTT | CASRDSPSTDTQYF
. | TRBJ1-2 | TRBV30 | . | TGTGCCTGGAGTGTACCGGCTCCTAGGCCCTATGGCTACACCTTC | CAWSVPAPRPYGYTF
TRBD1 | TRBJ2-7 | TRBV19 | . | TGTGCCAGTAGTATTTGGACAGGGTCAGGCAATGGAGATCTGTACTTC | CASSIWTGSGNGDLYF
. | TRBJ2-5 | TRBV10-3 | . | TGTGCCATCAGTGAGCTGGAGACCCAGTACTTC | CAISELETQYF
. | TRBJ2-1 | TRBV7-8 | . | TGTGCCAGCAGCTTAAAGACATACAATGAGCAGTTCTTC | CASSLKTYNEQFF
. | TRBJ2-7 | TRBV11-3 | . | TGTGCCAGCAGCGCAGGACAGCCCCGGGAGCAGTACTTC | CASSAGQPREQYF
. | TRBJ2-2 | TRBV2 | . | TGTGCCAGCAGTTCGATACAGGGACTCGGGGAGCTGTTTTTT | CASSSIQGLGELFF
. | TRBJ2-6 | TRBV5-1 | . | TGCGCCAGCAAAGGTTCGTCTGGGGCCAACGTCCTGACTTTC | CASKGSSGANVLTF
TRBD2 | TRBJ2-3 | TRBV7-4 | . | TGTGCCAGCGGGACTAGCGGTAGCACAGATACGCAGTATTTT | CASGTSGSTDTQYF
. | TRBJ2-5 | TRBV7-2 | . | TGTGCCAGCGGTCCTGGGCCCCAAGAGACCCAGTACTTC | CASGPGPQETQYF
. | TRBJ2-3 | TRBV5-8 | . | TGTGCCAGCAGCCGAGGCAGCACAGATACGCAGTATTTT | CASSRGSTDTQYF
TRBD1 | TRBJ1-5 | TRBV19 | . | TGTGCCAGTAGCCGGACAGGGCAAGGCAATCAGCCCCAGCATTTT | CASSRTGQGNQPQHF